A single sample gave rise to the 17 T cell receptor beta chains below, sequenced in a study of T cell repertoires in cytomegalovirus infection. Using its own MiXCR run on the reads, TCRdb lists one record per CDR3 protein. The sample contains approximately 500,000 distinct CDR3 sequences, 11% of which appear only once. Sequenced sample: PBMCs. These receptors originate from a human donor in good health (CMV status not recorded). Some clones in this sample may be carry-over from other donors' samples.

This clonotype has a count of ten or more. V gene TRBV7-8 combines with J gene TRBJ2-2; TRBD2 matches 15 bases. There are 15 residues in the CDR3. V shed 6 bases, J shed 6 bases, and the junction held 2 bases outside the gene matches. Germline loops: CDR1 SGHVS, CDR2 FQNEAQ. CDR3: CASRGLAGGSGELFF. The CDR3 DNA follows: TGTGCCAGCAGAGGACTAGCGGGAGGGTCCGGGGAGCTGTTTTTT.

The chain combines TRBV6-1 with TRBJ1-1; possibly TRBD1 for D (6 bases). CDR1 and CDR2 from the germline V gene are MNHNS and SASEGT. V lost 3 bases to trimming and J lost 0 bases, with 11 bases between them. This CDR3 comprises 15 residues. The DNA for the CDR3 is TGTGCCAGCAGTGATGAGGGGGGGATGAACACTGAAGCTTTCTTT. Translation: CASSDEGGMNTEAFF.

The chain couples TRBV12-3 or TRBV12-4 to TRBJ1-5, with TRBD1 matching 7 bases. This CDR3 region has 14 residues. V shed 5 bases, J shed 9 bases, and the junction held 10 bases outside the gene matches. Written as DNA, the CDR3 is TGTGCCAGCAGTCCCGGACAGGAGGTGCGGCCCCAGCATTTT. Its translation is CASSPGQEVRPQHF.

The chain is built from TRBV25-1 and TRBJ2-6; tentative D call: TRBD2 (6 bases). Trimming left V 2 bases short and J 4 bases short, with 12 bases between. The CDR3 runs 16 residues. The V gene's germline CDR1 is MGHDK and CDR2 SYGVNS. CDR3 loop: CASSEIAGPGANVLTF. As DNA, the CDR3 is TGTGCCAGCAGTGAAATCGCGGGGCCAGGGGCCAACGTCCTGACTTTC.

There are many counts of this clonotype. The chain combines TRBV7-8 with TRBJ1-1; 8 bases are a match to TRBD1. The V and J ends lost 3 bases and 2 bases, in that order; junction bases with no gene match: 2. Germline-derived CDR1 and CDR2 are SGHVS and FQNEAQ. The CDR3 is 14 amino acids. The CDR3 region is CASSFTGGNTEAFF. The CDR3 bases are TGTGCCAGCAGCTTTACAGGGGGAAACACTGAAGCTTTCTTT.

Remarks on this clonotype: A much larger clone differs by one base, so this may be a read error. CDR3 coding DNA: TGTGCCAGCAGCGCCGGGGGGAATGAAAAACTGTTTTTT. It yields the protein CASSAGGNEKLFF. V usage is TRBV9 and J usage is TRBJ1-4; D perhaps matches TRBD1 (5 bases). Germline CDR1 is SGDLS and CDR2 is YYNGEE. Trimming pared 3 bases from V and 5 bases from J, leaving 8 bases between. This CDR3 has 13 amino acids.

This clonotype was picked up a small number of times. The rearrangement uses TRBV27 and TRBJ2-3; TRBD2 matches 15 bases. Trimming removed 5 bases from V and 3 bases from J; junction bases left unmatched: 9. The CDR3 is 18 residues long. The germline V gene has CDR1 MNHEY and CDR2 SMNVEV (reference sequence). The CDR3 coding sequence is TGTGCCAGCAGTCAAGGACTAGCGGGGGGGCTACCGACAGATACGCAGTATTTT. This encodes CASSQGLAGGLPTDTQYF.

This clonotype was counted ten times or more. The rearrangement uses TRBV6-1 and TRBJ1-4; the D is unclear. Trimming left V 5 bases short and J 5 bases short, with 15 bases between. The germline CDR1 and CDR2 sequences are MNHNS and SASEGT. The CDR3 is 15 amino acids. The CDR3 DNA follows: TGTGCCAGCAGTTACGCCTCAGGCTTCAATGAAAAACTGTTTTTT. Amino acids: CASSYASGFNEKLFF.

This clonotype was observed at least ten times. V and J are TRBV7-2 and TRBJ2-3, with unresolved D. V gave up 4 bases and J gave up 2 bases, with 13 bases separating them. The CDR3 consists of 15 residues. The germline gives CDR1 SGHTA, CDR2 FQGNSA. The CDR3 is CASSSNLPITDTQYF. The CDR3 DNA sequence: TGTGCCAGCAGCTCTAATCTACCTATCACAGATACGCAGTATTTT.

This clonotype was counted a few times. The rearrangement uses TRBV18 and TRBJ2-6; D is undetermined. The V and J ends lost 6 bases and 0 bases respectively, with 9 bases between them. Germline V gives CDR1 KGHSH, CDR2 LQKENI. There are 15 residues in the CDR3. This CDR3 reads CASSPAHSGANVLTF. The DNA of the CDR3 is TGTGCCAGCTCCCCGGCCCACTCTGGGGCCAACGTCCTGACTTTC.

The rearrangement links TRBV5-1 to TRBJ2-5; the D gene could be TRBD1 or TRBD2 (5 bases each). CDR1 and CDR2 (germline): SGHRS, YFSETQ. The CDR3 runs 14 residues. Trimming cost V 0 bases and J 4 bases, with 10 bases left between them. The CDR3, as DNA: TGCGCCAGCAGCTTGGTGGGGGAGAGAGAGACCCAGTACTTC. Translated, it gives CASSLVGERETQYF. The full variable domain, its missing parts supplied by reference TRBV5-1 and TRBJ2-5, is KAGVTQTPRYLIKTRGQQVTLSCSPISGHRSVSWYQQTPGQGLQFLFEYFSETQRNKGNFPGRFSGRQFSNSRSEMNVSTLELGDSALYLCASSLVGERETQYFGPGTRLLVL.

The V call is TRBV5-1, the J call TRBJ2-3, with D tentatively TRBD2 (5 bases). Trimming took off 5 bases at V and 2 bases at J, with 12 bases between the two ends. This CDR3 spans 14 amino acids. Per the germline V gene, CDR1 is SGHRS and CDR2 is YFSETQ. CDR3 loop: CASRLGIPTDTQYF. CDR3 sequence (DNA): TGCGCCAGCAGACTAGGAATCCCCACAGATACGCAGTATTTT.

This clonotype has ten or more counts. The rearrangement joins TRBV5-1 to TRBJ2-2, with D possibly TRBD1 on 5 matching bases. This CDR3 is built from 15 residues. Trimming stripped 0 bases from V and 2 bases from J, with 8 bases between. Per the germline V gene, CDR1 is SGHRS and CDR2 is YFSETQ. Here the CDR3 DNA reads TGCGCCAGCAGCTTGGGGACACGAAACACCGGGGAGCTGTTTTTT. It translates to CASSLGTRNTGELFF.

There are a few counts of this clonotype. This sequence joins TRBV19 and TRBJ1-5; D is unresolved. Deletions cut 1 base from V and 0 bases from J, with 4 bases between. Germline V gene lookup returns CDR1 LNHDA and CDR2 SQIVND (reference sequence). This CDR3 is 14 amino acids long. The CDR3 coding sequence is TGTGCCAGTAGTATAGTTGATAGCAATCAGCCCCAGCATTTT. Translated, it gives CASSIVDSNQPQHF.

On this clonotype: This may come from a read error, since a much larger clone is one base off. The chain combines TRBV11-3 with TRBJ2-1, with 9 bases fitting TRBD2. The junction had 8 bases not matched to a gene; V was cut back by 3 bases and J by 5 bases. CDR1 SGHNT and CDR2 YENEEA come from the germline V gene. The CDR3 has 16 amino acids. The CDR3: CASSFVISGSDNEQFF. The CDR3 nucleotides are TGTGCCAGCAGCTTTGTGATTAGCGGGAGCGACAATGAGCAGTTCTTC. Complete variable domain (other parts from reference TRBV11-3 and TRBJ2-1): EAGVVQSPRYKIIEKKQPVAFWCNPISGHNTLYWYLQNLGQGPELLIRYENEEAVDDSQLPKDRFSAERLKGVDSTLKIQPAELGDSAVYLCASSFVISGSDNEQFFGPGTRLTVL.

This clonotype was picked up many times. The chain carries TRBV11-3 and TRBJ1-5; D perhaps matches TRBD1 (6 bases). CDR3 length: 16 residues. Germline V gene sequence: CDR1 SGHNT, CDR2 YENEEA. Trimming took 5 bases from V and 0 from J, leaving 14 bases between them. The CDR3 region has the DNA TGTGCCAGCAGCGCCGGGACACTCTATAGCAATCAGCCCCAGCATTTT. Its translation: CASSAGTLYSNQPQHF.

This chain links TRBV6-1 with TRBJ1-5; TRBD1 aligns across 11 bases. The J segment lost 7 bases and the V segment lost 7 bases, leaving 6 bases of the junction unmatched. The CDR3 is 14 amino acids. The germline gives CDR1 MNHNS, CDR2 SASEGT. As DNA, the CDR3 is TGTGCCAGCAACCACAGGACAGGGGGCCAGCCCCAGCATTTT. Translated, it gives CASNHRTGGQPQHF.